This T cell receptor (beta chain) was recovered during a study of T cell repertoires in cytomegalovirus infection (dated by TCRdb to about 2019). A note on the overall study: Donor HLA type was relevant to the analysis, as public TCR beta signatures indicated carriage of CMV infection together with the matching HLA type. General findings and caveats noted by the study authors: The ex vivo response was dominated by HLA-C-restricted CMV-specific TCR beta clonotypes, and the single most frequent clonotype in two of eight donors was supplied by these HLA-C-restricted clonotypes. Carriers of CMV infection plus the relevant HLA type were discriminated by the cumulative frequency of public TCR beta family members in the study cohort and in an independent roughly 320-donor cohort.

V is reduced by 5 bases and J by 3 bases, leaving a spacing of 10 bases between them. For CDR1 and CDR2, the germline V gene lists SGHVT and SQSDAQ. CDR3 length: 14 amino acids, cysteine to phenylalanine. Only the CDR3 DNA is retained, 42 bases long and in frame from the first base. The listed sequencing device is Illumina HiSeq 1500. TCRdb reran the public reads through fastp at Q25 and MiXCR, keeping productive beta chains. Duplicate CDR3 protein sequences are folded into a single record with the most common DNA and genes. Within this sample are under 850,000 distinct CDR3 sequences, with 35% of them counted one time only. The ten biggest clones cover about 2.8% of the sample. This clonotype appeared a few times. Its binding antigen is unknown. Per-nucleotide qualities are absent, and no much larger clonotype sits a single base away.

In this chain, TRBV7-4 is recombined with TRBJ2-2, with no reliable assignment of the D segment. The TCR sequence derives from a human donor in good health (CMV status not recorded). Some clones in this sample may be carry-over from other donors' samples. The specimen was PBMCs. The CDR3 sequence is CASSPQVYTGELFF. The DNA sequence is as follows: TGTGCCAGCAGCCCCCAGGTCTACACCGGGGAGCTGTTTTTT.